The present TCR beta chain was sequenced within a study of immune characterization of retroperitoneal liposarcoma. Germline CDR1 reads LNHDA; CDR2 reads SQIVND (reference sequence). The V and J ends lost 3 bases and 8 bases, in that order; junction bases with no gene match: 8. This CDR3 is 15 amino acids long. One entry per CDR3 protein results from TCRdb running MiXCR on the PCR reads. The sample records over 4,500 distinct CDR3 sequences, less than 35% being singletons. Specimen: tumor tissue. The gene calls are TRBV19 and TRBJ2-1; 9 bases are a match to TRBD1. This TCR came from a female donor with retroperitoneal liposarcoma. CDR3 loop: CASSIPGTGKDEQFF. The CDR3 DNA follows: TGTGCCAGTAGTATCCCTGGGACAGGGAAGGATGAGCAGTTCTTC.